The 21 T cell receptor beta chains presented below share a single source sample, sequenced in a study of identical twins. TCRdb ran MiXCR on the 5' RACE reads and lists one entry per CDR3 protein. The sample carries about 520,000 distinct CDR3 sequences, 20% to 25% recorded once. The same sample was also used in a study of T cells expressing NK-cell markers.

Sample: CD4+ T cells sorted from blood. Receptors originate from a woman in her late teens or twenties in good health.

This clonotype has at least ten counts. DNA for the CDR3: TGTGCCAGCAGCTTAGTGACAGGATCCTACGAGCAGTACTTC. Amino acids: CASSLVTGSYEQYF. V and J are TRBV5-6 and TRBJ2-7, with D tentatively TRBD1 (6 bases). With 2 bases removed from V and 1 base from J, the gap between germline ends came to 10 bases. The CDR3 has 14 residues. The germline CDR1 and CDR2 sequences are SGHDT and YYEEEE.

The chain links TRBV20-1 to TRBJ2-3, with TRBD1 identical over 9 bases. The CDR3 totals 16 residues. Per germline, CDR1 DFQATT and CDR2 SNEGSKA (reference sequence). Trimming at V came to 6 bases and at J to 7 bases, leaving 17 bases not matched to a gene. CDR3 coding DNA: TGCAGTGCCAGCCTTTCTCCGGGACAGGGATGGAATACGCAGTATTTT. This translates into CSASLSPGQGWNTQYF.

The chain recombines TRBV6-1 with TRBJ2-7; possibly TRBD1 for D (6 bases). This CDR3 contains 18 residues. Trimming removed 2 bases at V and 1 base at J, with 21 bases between. Germline-derived CDR1 and CDR2 are MNHNS and SASEGT. The CDR3 reads CASSERFGQGLSSYEQYF. CDR3 nucleotides: TGTGCCAGCAGTGAACGTTTTGGGCAGGGGCTTTCGTCCTACGAGCAGTACTTC.

This chain links TRBV11-2 with TRBJ1-1; D is uncertain. Trimming shortened V by 1 base and J by 5 bases, and 8 bases separated the two germline ends. Germline assignment: CDR1 SGHAT and CDR2 FQNNGV. The CDR3 runs 13 residues. CDR3: CASSLVTRTEAFF. The DNA of the CDR3 is TGTGCCAGCAGCTTAGTTACGAGAACTGAAGCTTTCTTT.

The chain joins TRBV6-5 to TRBJ2-1; D might be TRBD2 (5 bases). Trimming shortened V by 2 bases and J by 7 bases, and 15 bases separated the two germline ends. Germline CDR1 is MNHEY and CDR2 is SVGAGI. This CDR3 is 15 amino acids long. CDR3 residues: CASSYRTGSLNEQFF. CDR3 in DNA: TGTGCCAGCAGTTACAGGACTGGAAGTCTTAATGAGCAGTTCTTC.

The rearrangement joins TRBV20-1 to TRBJ2-1, with TRBD2 identical over 9 bases. J was trimmed by 4 bases and V by 3 bases; bases with no gene match: 4. CDR1 DFQATT and CDR2 SNEGSKA come from the germline V gene (reference sequence). This CDR3 comprises 14 residues. The CDR3 loop is CSASHSGGYNEQFF. DNA of the CDR3: TGCAGTGCTAGTCATAGCGGGGGTTACAATGAGCAGTTCTTC.

The CDR3 region has the DNA TGTGCCTGGAGTTGGGGAAACTCTGGGGCCAACGTCCTGACTTTC. Protein product: CAWSWGNSGANVLTF. V and J are TRBV30 and TRBJ2-6; no clear D. V lost 2 bases and J 0 bases, leaving 8 bases between the germline ends. This CDR3 is built from 15 residues. The germline V gene has CDR1 GTSNPN and CDR2 SVGIG (reference sequence).

The J gene is TRBJ2-7, the V gene TRBV7-2; D remains ambiguous. V was shortened by 5 bases and J by 0 bases, with 8 bases between the two germline ends. The germline CDR1 and CDR2 sequences are SGHTA and FQGNSA. The CDR3 extends over 13 amino acids. The CDR3 DNA is TGTGCCAGCAGCGCTCAGATCTCCTACGAGCAGTACTTC. Its translation: CASSAQISYEQYF.

V usage is TRBV5-1 and J usage is TRBJ2-1; TRBD2 matches at 11 bases. With V trimmed by 2 bases and J by 0 bases, 7 bases remained unmatched. The CDR3 length is 18 residues. CDR1 and CDR2 (germline): SGHRS, YFSETQ. CDR3 bases: TGCGCCAGCAGCTTAGCTAGCGGGGGGTCACGCTCCTACAATGAGCAGTTCTTC. Encoded protein: CASSLASGGSRSYNEQFF.

V usage is TRBV12-3 or TRBV12-4 and J usage is TRBJ2-2; 8 bases align to TRBD1. After removal of 2 bases from V and 1 base from J, the junction contained 3 bases not matched to a gene. The CDR3 is 16 residues long. The CDR3 region is CASSLTGQGNTGELFF. Written as DNA, the CDR3 is TGTGCCAGCAGTTTAACCGGACAGGGGAACACCGGGGAGCTGTTTTTT.

J is TRBJ2-1 and V is TRBV29-1, with D perhaps TRBD1 or TRBD2 (5 bases each). The CDR3 totals 12 residues. CDR1 SQVTM and CDR2 ANQGSEA come from the germline V gene. V was trimmed by 8 bases and J by 7 bases, leaving 15 bases between them. For the CDR3, the DNA is TGCAGCTTTGGGGGAGACAGAAATGAGCAGTTCTTC. Protein product: CSFGGDRNEQFF.

In DNA form, the CDR3 reads TGCGCCAGCAGCTTGGAGGCTGACATCACCGAGCAGTACTTC. Its translation: CASSLEADITEQYF. The rearrangement joins TRBV5-1 to TRBJ2-7; D not certain. The V gene lost 0 bases and the J gene lost 6 bases, with 13 bases spanning the gap. CDR3 length equals 14 residues. Germline lookup yields CDR1 SGHRS and CDR2 YFSETQ.

V and J are TRBV20-1 and TRBJ2-1; D possibly corresponds to TRBD1 (6 bases). The CDR3 extends over 13 amino acids. CDR1 and CDR2 (germline): DFQATT, SNEGSKA (reference sequence). This chain's CDR3 is CSPSRDTYNEQFF. The CDR3 nucleotides read TGCAGCCCCAGCCGGGACACCTACAATGAGCAGTTCTTC.

This clonotype was seen a single time. J is TRBJ2-3 and V is TRBV10-1; no clear D gene. The CDR3 length is 13 residues. Per the germline V gene, CDR1 is WNHNN and CDR2 is SYGVQD (reference sequence). The V and J ends lost 6 bases and 8 bases respectively, with 15 bases between them. Written as DNA, the CDR3 is TGCGCCAGCAGCCCCATCGAGCGCGGTACGCAGTATTTT. Translation: CASSPIERGTQYF.

In its sample, this clonotype was seen a few times. The V call is TRBV5-1, the J call TRBJ2-1, with D possibly matching TRBD2 (5 bases). Germline V gene data show CDR1 as SGHRS and CDR2 as YFSETQ. The CDR3 is 11 amino acids. V lost 6 bases and J lost 8, with 9 bases in between. CDR3 region: CASNSGYEQFF. CDR3 coding DNA: TGCGCCAGCAATTCGGGGTATGAGCAGTTCTTC.

This clonotype was counted only a few times. The CDR3 is CSARREGDTGELFF. The CDR3 DNA follows: TGCAGTGCCAGGAGGGAGGGGGACACCGGGGAGCTGTTTTTT. The J gene is TRBJ2-2, the V gene TRBV20-1, with a tentative D call TRBD2 (7 bases). Per germline, CDR1 DFQATT and CDR2 SNEGSKA (reference sequence). Trimming shortened V by 6 bases and J by 3 bases, and 14 bases separated the two germline ends. This CDR3 has 14 residues.

This clonotype was picked up a small number of times. The CDR3 DNA reads as TGTGCCAGCGGACGTGTTAGCTATGAGCAGTTCTTC. This gives the protein CASGRVSYEQFF. This chain links TRBV7-2 with TRBJ2-1, with unresolved D. The CDR3 runs 12 residues. Germline-derived CDR1 and CDR2 are SGHTA and FQGNSA. Trimming took off 8 bases at V and 8 bases at J, with 13 bases between the two ends.

The chain is built from TRBV2 and TRBJ2-2, with D hard to call. Germline loops: CDR1 SNHLY, CDR2 FYNNEI. This CDR3 spans 12 amino acids. With 5 bases removed from V and 6 bases from J, the gap between germline ends came to 7 bases. As DNA, the CDR3 is TGTGCCAGCAGTAGGGATTCCGGGGAGCTGTTTTTT. Encoded protein: CASSRDSGELFF.

This chain connects TRBV20-1 to TRBJ2-1; unclear D gene. From germline, CDR1 is DFQATT and CDR2 SNEGSKA (reference sequence). The V gene lost 6 bases and the J gene lost 2 bases, with 11 bases spanning the gap. This CDR3 has 13 residues. Here the CDR3 DNA reads TGCAGTGCGGGCGGCCGGCCCTACAATGAGCAGTTCTTC. Its protein product is CSAGGRPYNEQFF.

This clonotype was observed a handful of times. This sequence joins TRBV5-1 and TRBJ2-3; D remains unclear. This CDR3 spans 13 amino acids. V lost 4 bases to trimming and J lost 4 bases, with 10 bases between them. Germline values: CDR1 SGHRS, CDR2 YFSETQ. CDR3 DNA: TGCGCCAGCAGCAACTCCGATGCAGATACGCAGTATTTT. As protein: CASSNSDADTQYF.

The rearrangement links TRBV6-5 to TRBJ2-5; TRBD2 is a possible D gene (6 bases). The CDR3 is made up of 16 amino acids. Germline-derived CDR1 and CDR2 are MNHEY and SVGAGI. V was cut by 0 bases and J by 4 bases, with 15 bases left in between. In nucleotides, the CDR3 is TGTGCCAGCAGTTACTCGGGCGGCGGGACGGGAGAGACCCAGTACTTC. It specifies CASSYSGGGTGETQYF.